This T cell receptor (beta chain) was captured in a study of blood T cells in healthy people across ages. Study-level points and caveats: PBMCs left unsorted prevented a conclusive naive versus antigen-experienced comparison. Measured against age, TCR beta diversity per million T cells decreased in a roughly linear manner.

Each donor had roughly 10 milliliters of peripheral blood drawn. Trimming stripped 3 bases from V and 3 bases from J, with 6 bases between. The CDR3 runs to 13 residues. Germline values: CDR1 SGHRS, CDR2 YFSETQ. Notes on this clonotype: No antigen is known for it.

PCR was performed a second time for about 7 to 12 cycles using a sample-barcoded 5' primer and a J-beta primer mix. TCRdb reprocessed the 5' RACE reads with MiXCR, giving one entry per CDR3 protein. The profile shows about 620,000 distinct CDR3 sequences, 45% to 60% of them singletons. This chain uses TRBV5-1 with TRBJ2-2; unclear D gene. The specimen sequenced was blood. This TCR came from a woman aged 80 or over in good health. The CDR3 DNA is TGCGCCAGCAGCTCGACCTACACCGGGGAGCTGTTTTTT. Translated, it gives CASSSTYTGELFF.